These T cell receptor beta chains were read from a single sample in a study of CD8 T cells in Susac syndrome. MiXCR, run by TCRdb on the immunoSEQ multiplex PCR reads, gives a single entry per CDR3 protein. The table shows about 200,000 distinct CDR3 sequences, with about 95% occurring only once. The sample consisted of CD4+ T cells from PBMCs. The origin of the receptors is a human donor with multiple sclerosis. The CDR3 runs from the conserved cysteine through the conserved F or W. The D gene is left open where the match is weak. Clone size is given for some rows only: seen once, a few or many times, or a class if the clone is expanded.

TRBV24-1	TRBD1	13	-	TRBJ1-1	CATRPRQGPEAFF	TGTGCCACCAGACCCAGACAGGGACCTGAAGCTTTCTTT
TRBV7-9	-	14	-	TRBJ1-4	CASSLGLPAQKLFF	TGTGCCAGCAGCTTGGGCCTCCCAGCCCAAAAACTGTTTTTT
TRBV5-6	-	13	-	TRBJ2-1	CASSLGPHNEQFF	TGTGCCAGCAGCTTGGGCCCGCACAATGAGCAGTTCTTC
TRBV7-9	-	12	once	TRBJ1-2	CASSPRFYGYTF	TGTGCCAGCAGCCCCCGGTTCTATGGCTACACCTTC
TRBV7-2	TRBD2	14	-	TRBJ2-7	CASSLVTSAYEQYF	TGTGCCAGCAGCTTAGTGACTAGCGCTTACGAGCAGTACTTC
TRBV20-1	-	15	-	TRBJ2-4	CSARRPGGGGYIQYF	TGCAGTGCTAGGAGGCCAGGTGGGGGCGGCTACATTCAGTACTTC
TRBV6-5	TRBD1	15	-	TRBJ2-7	CASSYFTGGSYEQYF	TGTGCCAGCAGTTATTTCACAGGGGGTTCGTACGAGCAGTACTTC
TRBV19	TRBD2	13	-	TRBJ2-1	CATLGEGWNEQFF	TGTGCCACCCTGGGGGAGGGCTGGAATGAGCAGTTCTTC
TRBV29-1	-	12	-	TRBJ2-3	CSGAEGTDTQYF	TGCAGCGGTGCCGAGGGCACAGATACGCAGTATTTT
TRBV20-1	TRBD1	15	-	TRBJ2-1	CSARDRQGARNEQFF	TGCAGTGCTAGAGATCGGCAGGGGGCTCGCAATGAGCAGTTCTTC
TRBV27	TRBD2	13	once	TRBJ2-4	CASRREEWNIQYF	TGTGCCAGTAGGCGGGAGGAGTGGAACATTCAGTACTTC
TRBV9	-	15	-	TRBJ2-1	CASSVRGLPYNEQFF	TGTGCCAGCAGCGTACGTGGACTGCCATACAATGAGCAGTTCTTC
TRBV13	-	12	-	TRBJ2-7	CASSLRDGEQYF	TGTGCCAGCAGCTTAAGGGACGGCGAGCAGTACTTC
TRBV5-1	TRBD1	16	-	TRBJ2-7	CASSFGGTGVTYEQYF	TGCGCCAGCAGCTTTGGAGGGACAGGGGTTACCTACGAGCAGTACTTC
TRBV29-1	-	12	-	TRBJ1-2	CSVDRPDGGYTF	TGCAGCGTTGATAGGCCGGATGGTGGCTACACCTTC
TRBV7-2	TRBD1	16	-	TRBJ2-5	CASSQNTGVGRETQYF	TGTGCCAGCAGCCAAAACACAGGGGTAGGGCGTGAGACCCAGTACTTC
TRBV5-1	-	16	-	TRBJ2-1	CASSLDSPSSYNEQFF	TGCGCCAGCAGCTTGGACAGCCCAAGCTCCTACAATGAGCAGTTCTTC
TRBV7-8	TRBD2	12	-	TRBJ2-7	CASSFAGVEQYF	TGTGCCAGCAGCTTCGCGGGAGTGGAGCAGTACTTC
TRBV12-3/TRBV12-4	-	12	-	TRBJ2-1	CASSYGLYEQFF	TGTGCCAGCAGTTACGGACTTTATGAGCAGTTCTTC
TRBV3-1	-	14	once	TRBJ1-3	CASSSYGPGNTIYF	TGTGCCAGCAGCTCCTACGGGCCTGGAAACACCATATATTTT
TRBV30	TRBD2	15	-	TRBJ2-1	CAWSVGLGYDNEQFF	TGTGCCTGGAGTGTGGGACTAGGTTACGACAATGAGCAGTTCTTC
TRBV2	TRBD1	14	-	TRBJ2-5	CASSQQGAQETQYF	TGTGCCAGCAGTCAACAGGGGGCTCAAGAGACCCAGTACTTC
TRBV13	-	12	once	TRBJ1-2	CASSPWGRVHTF	TGTGCCAGCAGCCCCTGGGGTAGGGTTCACACCTTC
TRBV5-1	-	15	once	TRBJ2-3	CASRTILLGTDTQYF	TGCGCCAGCAGAACGATCCTACTGGGCACAGATACGCAGTATTTT
TRBV30	-	13	-	TRBJ1-1	CAWIGGVYTEAFF	TGTGCCTGGATCGGCGGGGTATACACTGAAGCTTTCTTT
TRBV30	TRBD1	15	-	TRBJ1-1	CAWSGQGLRATEAFF	TGTGCCTGGAGTGGACAGGGGCTGAGAGCCACTGAAGCTTTCTTT
TRBV6-5	TRBD1	15	-	TRBJ2-7	CASRRTPGQSYEQYF	TGTGCCAGCAGGAGAACCCCGGGACAGTCCTACGAGCAGTACTTC
TRBV12-3/TRBV12-4	-	15	-	TRBJ1-4	CASRATGLRSEKLFF	TGTGCCAGCAGGGCAACTGGACTCCGGAGTGAAAAACTGTTTTTT
TRBV28	-	15	-	TRBJ1-6	CASSLDGTLNSPLHF	TGTGCCAGCAGTTTGGACGGGACATTGAATTCACCCCTCCACTTT
TRBV30	-	11	-	TRBJ2-7	CAWRFTYEQYF	TGTGCCTGGAGATTTACCTACGAGCAGTACTTC
TRBV6-6	-	16	once	TRBJ1-5	CASSPGLAGGDQPQHF	TGTGCCAGCAGCCCCGGTCTTGCTGGAGGAGATCAGCCCCAGCATTTT
TRBV5-1	-	14	-	TRBJ2-5	CASKSQAGQETQYF	TGCGCCAGCAAATCACAGGCGGGCCAAGAGACCCAGTACTTC
TRBV5-1	-	12	-	TRBJ2-7	CASSSTYYEQYF	TGCGCCAGCAGCAGCACTTACTACGAGCAGTACTTC
TRBV7-2	-	11	-	TRBJ2-7	CASSSPYEQYF	TGTGCCAGCAGCTCTCCCTACGAGCAGTACTTC
TRBV11-1	-	19	once	TRBJ2-6	CASSSSWVATYSGANVLTF	TGTGCCAGCAGCTCCAGCTGGGTAGCAACCTACTCTGGGGCCAACGTCCTGACTTTC
TRBV14	TRBD2	15	-	TRBJ2-7	CASSQDRGRGHEQYF	TGTGCCAGCAGCCAAGATCGGGGGAGGGGTCACGAGCAGTACTTC
TRBV14	-	12	few	TRBJ2-5	CASSQDRVRQYF	TGTGCCAGCAGCCAAGATCGAGTGCGTCAGTACTTC
TRBV3-1	-	11	-	TRBJ2-7	CASSQTGRQYF	TGTGCCAGCAGCCAAACTGGAAGACAGTACTTC
TRBV15	-	15	-	TRBJ2-7	CATSRDVGHLYEQYF	TGTGCCACCAGCAGAGATGTTGGACACCTCTACGAGCAGTACTTC
TRBV30	-	16	-	TRBJ1-5	CAWREPQAFSNQPQHF	TGTGCCTGGAGGGAACCACAGGCCTTCAGCAATCAGCCCCAGCATTTT
TRBV11-3	-	11	once	TRBJ2-7	CASSLGLGKYF	TGTGCCAGCAGCTTGGGGCTCGGGAAGTACTTC
TRBV15	-	13	-	TRBJ1-6	CATSRDPDSPLHF	TGTGCCACCAGCAGAGATCCGGATTCACCCCTCCACTTT
TRBV6-1	-	16	-	TRBJ2-7	CASPPVRLALSYEQYF	TGTGCCAGCCCCCCGGTGAGACTGGCCCTCTCCTACGAGCAGTACTTC
TRBV20-1	-	11	-	TRBJ2-3	CSFRVPDTQYF	TGCAGTTTTCGGGTCCCAGATACGCAGTATTTT
TRBV14	TRBD1	14	-	TRBJ1-2	CASSPTGGYYGYTF	TGTGCCAGCAGCCCGACAGGGGGATACTATGGCTACACCTTC
TRBV23-1	-	13	-	TRBJ2-3	CAIKVGPPDTQYF	TGCGCGATAAAGGTGGGCCCGCCAGATACGCAGTATTTT
TRBV3-1	-	14	-	TRBJ1-4	CASSSGTDNEKLFF	TGTGCCAGCAGCTCCGGGACCGACAATGAAAAACTGTTTTTT
TRBV7-9	-	14	-	TRBJ1-2	CASSPQAMNYGYTF	TGTGCCAGCAGCCCCCAGGCCATGAACTATGGCTACACCTTC
TRBV2	-	13	-	TRBJ1-5	CASSTESNQPQHF	TGTGCCAGCAGTACAGAGAGCAATCAGCCCCAGCATTTT
TRBV30	-	15	-	TRBJ1-1	CAWGKEDWSPTEAFF	TGTGCCTGGGGAAAGGAGGATTGGTCCCCCACTGAAGCTTTCTTT
TRBV20-1	-	12	-	TRBJ2-1	CSGRGSYNEQFF	TGCAGTGGACGAGGGTCCTACAATGAGCAGTTCTTC
TRBV27	-	15	-	TRBJ2-5	CASSFQGFGQETQYF	TGTGCCAGCAGTTTCCAGGGATTCGGGCAAGAGACCCAGTACTTC
TRBV30	-	13	-	TRBJ1-3	CAWSAASGNTIYF	TGTGCCTGGAGTGCAGCCTCTGGAAACACCATATATTTT
TRBV9	-	16	-	TRBJ1-2	CASSGHRQLGNYGYTF	TGTGCCAGCAGCGGCCATAGACAGCTCGGTAACTATGGCTACACCTTC
TRBV5-1	TRBD2	14	-	TRBJ2-3	CASSLAGGTGTQYF	TGCGCCAGCAGCTTGGCCGGGGGGACGGGTACGCAGTATTTT
TRBV3-1	-	17	-	TRBJ2-3	CASSQRKHSKTTDTQYF	TGTGCCAGCAGCCAGCGGAAGCACTCGAAAACCACAGATACGCAGTATTTT
TRBV20-1	TRBD1	14	-	TRBJ2-5	CSAPRTGAYETQYF	TGCAGTGCCCCTCGGACAGGGGCCTATGAGACCCAGTACTTC
TRBV5-1	TRBD1	13	once	TRBJ1-2	CASSLDRVDGYTF	TGCGCCAGCAGCCTGGACAGGGTGGACGGCTACACCTTC
TRBV5-1	TRBD2	14	-	TRBJ2-1	CASSLGNVREGFVF	TGCGCCAGCAGCTTGGGAAACGTGCGGGAGGGCTTTGTCTTC